The 20 T cell receptor beta chains presented below share a single source sample, sequenced in a study of control samples from healthy donors and cancer patients. Profiling relied on immunoSEQ multiplex PCR, and the TCRdb table lists in-frame clones only, not all of them. Altogether 110,000 to 150,000 clones are present, about 89% being singletons, with the ten largest covering 5.5% to 9%. Input material: blood. The receptors come from a young man in good health.

The genes are TRBV7-9 and TRBJ2-5; 8 nucleotides align to TRBD2. Germline values: CDR1 SEHNR, CDR2 FQNEAQ (reference sequence). The CDR3 runs to 18 residues. The V gene end was trimmed by 2 bases and the J gene end by 5 bases; junction bases not matched to a gene: 16. The CDR3 DNA reads TGTGCCAGCAGCTTAAACTTCGGACTAGCTCCTTCTCAGGAGACCCAGTACTTC. Protein sequence: CASSLNFGLAPSQETQYF.

The genes are TRBV5-1 and TRBJ2-3; the D gene is possibly TRBD2 (7 bases). Germline CDR1 SGHRS, CDR2 YFSETQ. The CDR3 contains 15 residues. Deletions cut 3 bases from V and 4 bases from J, with 15 bases between. The DNA for the CDR3 is TGCGCCAGCAGCTGGGGCGGGGGCGGGGCAGATACGCAGTATTTT. The encoded protein is CASSWGGGGADTQYF.

This chain joins TRBV2 and TRBJ1-5; D possibly corresponds to TRBD1 (6 bases). V gave up 5 bases and J gave up 5 bases, with 10 bases separating them. The CDR3 totals 13 residues. Germline V gives CDR1 SNHLY, CDR2 FYNNEI. The CDR3 spells CASSLQGDQPQHF. As DNA, the CDR3 is TGTGCCAGCAGTCTACAGGGAGATCAGCCCCAGCATTTT.

This chain uses TRBV21-1 with TRBJ1-5; the table names TRBD1, a call not compared with the DNA. TRBV21-1 is given as a pseudogene. The CDR3 extends over 14 amino acids. CDR3 residues: CASSKAAENQPQHF. The DNA for the CDR3 is TGTGCCAGCAGCAAAGCGGCCGAAAATCAGCCCCAGCATTTT.

V is TRBV5-1 and J is TRBJ1-3; the D gene is possibly TRBD1 (6 bases). The germline V gene has CDR1 SGHRS and CDR2 YFSETQ. The CDR3 totals 15 residues. Trimming removed 3 bases from V and 0 bases from J, with 10 bases in between. In nucleotides, the CDR3 is TGCGCCAGCAGCTCAACAGGGACCTCTGGAAACACCATATATTTT. Its protein is CASSSTGTSGNTIYF.

The chain joins TRBV7-3 to TRBJ2-2; TRBD2 agrees at 8 bases. The trim removed 5 bases at V and 5 bases at J, leaving 19 bases unmatched. The germline V gene encodes CDR1 SGHTA and CDR2 FQGTGA. The CDR3 consists of 19 residues. CDR3 region: CASSPRGAGASRGTGELFF. CDR3 in DNA: TGTGCCAGCAGCCCCCGCGGAGCGGGGGCTTCGCGGGGGACCGGGGAGCTGTTTTTT.

This sequence joins TRBV20-1 and TRBJ2-5; D not resolved. The CDR3 is made up of 12 amino acids. V lost 3 bases and J lost 1, with 6 bases in between. CDR1 and CDR2 from the germline V gene are DFQATT and SNEGSKA (reference sequence). Here the CDR3 reads CSASYRQETQYF. The CDR3 region has the DNA TGCAGTGCTAGTTATCGCCAAGAGACCCAGTACTTC.

This sequence joins TRBV4-3 and TRBJ1-1; tentatively, D is TRBD1 (5 bases). The germline gives CDR1 LGHNA, CDR2 YSLEER. CDR3 length: 15 amino acids. With 3 bases removed from V and 8 bases from J, the gap between germline ends came to 19 bases. CDR3 residues: CASSHEEGRRGEAFF. The CDR3 DNA reads TGCGCCAGCAGCCACGAAGAGGGCCGACGGGGGGAAGCTTTCTTT.

The DNA of the CDR3 is TGTGCCAGCAGAACAGGGGGCGTAGTGACCGGGGAGCTGTTTTTT. This encodes CASRTGGVVTGELFF. The V gene is TRBV6-5, the J gene TRBJ2-2, with 9 bases aligning to TRBD1. Germline CDR1 and CDR2: MNHEY and SVGAGI. This CDR3 is built from 15 residues. J was trimmed by 5 bases and V by 6 bases; bases with no gene match: 7.

The chain employs TRBV6-5 and TRBJ1-1, with 7 bases matching TRBD1. J was trimmed by 4 bases and V by 2 bases; bases with no gene match: 1. The CDR3 is 13 residues long. Germline CDR1 and CDR2: MNHEY and SVGAGI. The CDR3 bases are TGTGCCAGCAGTTACCAGGGGGGCACTGAAGCTTTCTTT. Its protein is CASSYQGGTEAFF.

This chain links TRBV30 with TRBJ2-3; D gene unclear. CDR3 length equals 14 residues. With 0 bases removed from V and 2 bases from J, the gap between germline ends came to 9 bases. CDR1 is GTSNPN and CDR2 is SVGIG in the germline V gene (reference sequence). CDR3 nucleotide sequence: TGTGCCTGGAGTGTTTTTACATACACAGATACGCAGTATTTT. Its translation: CAWSVFTYTDTQYF.

This chain connects TRBV7-9 to TRBJ1-1; D perhaps matches TRBD1 (6 bases). CDR1 and CDR2 from the germline V gene are SEHNR and FQNEAQ (reference sequence). There are 13 residues in the CDR3. V was shortened by 2 bases and J by 11 bases, with 15 bases between the two germline ends. The CDR3, as DNA: TGTGCCAGCAGCTTATTAAGGGGGAAAGAGGCTTTCTTT. As protein: CASSLLRGKEAFF.

The gene calls are TRBV5-1 and TRBJ2-7; maybe TRBD1 (7 bases). This CDR3 spans 14 amino acids. CDR1 and CDR2 from the germline V gene are SGHRS and YFSETQ. The ends were cut back, 7 bases at V and 0 bases at J, with 14 bases in the middle. The CDR3 nucleotides read TGCGCCAGCGCGGGACAGCCGAGCTCCTACGAGCAGTACTTC. Translated: CASAGQPSSYEQYF.

This chain joins TRBV5-6 and TRBJ1-5; the D is unclear. The CDR3 contains 17 residues. The V gene's germline CDR1 is SGHDT and CDR2 YYEEEE. The V gene lost 2 bases and the J gene lost 4 bases, with 19 bases spanning the gap. The CDR3 DNA sequence: TGTGCCAGCAGCTTAAGGCCGGGCCCACTTTCTAATCAGCCCCAGCATTTT. It specifies CASSLRPGPLSNQPQHF.

The chain recombines TRBV14 with TRBJ2-1, with D unresolved. From germline, CDR1 is SGHDN and CDR2 FVKESK. V gave up 3 bases and J gave up 0 bases, with 6 bases separating them. The CDR3 length is 14 residues. The CDR3 sequence: CASSQGISYNEQFF. The DNA for the CDR3 is TGTGCCAGCAGCCAGGGGATCTCCTACAATGAGCAGTTCTTC.

The chain couples TRBV28 to TRBJ1-2; D is perhaps TRBD1 (5 bases). The CDR3 consists of 14 residues. Germline assignment: CDR1 MDHEN and CDR2 SYDVKM. Trimming removed 7 bases from V and 4 bases from J, with 16 bases in between. Written as DNA, the CDR3 is TGTGCCAGCAATCCCCCGGGGGTAGTCTATGGCTACACCTTC. It yields the protein CASNPPGVVYGYTF.

The chain carries TRBV12-3 or TRBV12-4 and TRBJ1-1; a weak D match, TRBD1 (6 bases). Trimming shortened V by 3 bases and J by 9 bases, and 14 bases separated the two germline ends. The CDR3 has 13 amino acids. The DNA of the CDR3 is TGTGCCAGCAGTTTGGCCAGGGACACGAAAGCTTTCTTT. This encodes CASSLARDTKAFF.

The chain carries TRBV7-9 and TRBJ1-1; D gene uncertain. Germline V gene sequence: CDR1 SEHNR, CDR2 FQNEAQ (reference sequence). The length of the CDR3 is 11 residues. The V end lost 4 bases, the J end lost 11 bases, and 11 bases lay between the germline ends. The chain's CDR3 is CASSSTVRAFF. For the CDR3, the DNA is TGTGCCAGCAGCTCTACAGTTAGGGCTTTCTTT. The full variable domain, completed using reference TRBV7-9 and TRBJ1-1, is DTGVSQNPRHKITKRGQNVTFRCDPISEHNRLYWYRQTLGQGPEFLTYFQNEAQLEKSRLLSDRFSAERPKGSFSTLEIQRTEQGDSAMYLCASSSTVRAFFGQGTRLTVV.

The chain combines TRBV18 with TRBJ1-1, with D tentatively TRBD1 (6 bases). CDR1 and CDR2 (germline): KGHSH, LQKENI. V lost 5 bases and J lost 1, with 11 bases in between. The CDR3 spans 14 residues. The DNA of the CDR3 is TGTGCCAGCTCAGCTGACAGGAAGAACACTGAAGCTTTCTTT. Amino acids: CASSADRKNTEAFF.

The chain joins TRBV29-1 to TRBJ1-4; TRBD1 might be the D (5 bases). V lost 6 bases and J lost 3, with 14 bases in between. Germline assignment: CDR1 SQVTM and CDR2 ANQGSEA. CDR3 length: 14 amino acids. The CDR3 here is CSVGPGWSNEKLFF. The DNA for the CDR3 is TGCAGCGTGGGACCGGGGTGGTCTAATGAAAAACTGTTTTTT.